Following are 32 T cell receptor beta chains from one sample sequenced in a study of blood T cell repertoires in COVID-19. Some clones are missing from TCRdb's copy, which holds only in-frame ones; the method was immunoSEQ multiplex PCR. The table lists 200,000 to 250,000 clones, around four fifths of them singletons. The source material was peripheral blood. The receptor set was obtained from a man younger than 40 with active or convalescent COVID-19.

This chain connects TRBV7-9 to TRBJ2-5; TRBD2 matches 7 bases. Germline V gene sequence: CDR1 SEHNR, CDR2 FQNEAQ (reference sequence). This CDR3 contains 14 residues. The V gene end was trimmed by 2 bases and the J gene end by 5 bases; junction bases not matched to a gene: 5. The CDR3 loop is CASSLHGGVETQYF. The CDR3 DNA reads as TGTGCCAGCAGCTTACATGGGGGGGTCGAGACCCAGTACTTC.

This chain connects TRBV6-2 or TRBV6-3 to TRBJ1-1; D is possibly TRBD1 (6 bases). Germline-derived CDR1 and CDR2 are MNHEY and SVGEGT. V was clipped by 6 bases and J by 6 bases, with 14 bases between them. CDR3 length: 13 amino acids. CDR3 bases: TGTGCCAGCAGCCGAGGACAGAGGGCTGAAGCTTTCTTT. The encoded protein is CASSRGQRAEAFF.

The V gene is TRBV2, the J gene TRBJ1-5; D is possibly TRBD1 (5 bases). The CDR3 has 14 residues. Germline-derived CDR1 and CDR2 are SNHLY and FYNNEI. Trimming left V 3 bases short and J 3 bases short, with 9 bases between. The CDR3 sequence is CASSEGQTNQPQHF. The CDR3 DNA sequence: TGTGCCAGCAGTGAGGGGCAAACCAATCAGCCCCAGCATTTT.

The rearrangement links TRBV19 to TRBJ2-2; no clear D gene. The CDR3 sequence is 15 residues long. CDR1 and CDR2 from the germline V gene are LNHDA and SQIVND (reference sequence). V lost 8 bases to trimming and J lost 0 bases, with 13 bases between them. DNA of the CDR3: TGTGCCAGTCGACAACAAGTACCGAACACCGGGGAGCTGTTTTTT. Residues: CASRQQVPNTGELFF. Based on the CDR3 plus reference TRBV19 and TRBJ2-2, the full variable domain is DGGITQSPKYLFRKEGQNVTLSCEQNLNHDAMYWYRQDPGQGLRLIYYSQIVNDFQKGDIAEGYSVSREKKESFPLTVTSAQKNPTAFYLCASRQQVPNTGELFFGEGSRLTVL.

The rearrangement uses TRBV14 and TRBJ2-5; D is possibly TRBD2 (6 bases). Germline V gene lookup returns CDR1 SGHDN and CDR2 FVKESK. The germline V and J ends were trimmed by 2 bases and 7 bases, with 17 bases remaining between them. The CDR3 is 15 residues long. The CDR3 bases are TGTGCCAGCAGCCAATACTCCGGGACTTATTTGACCCAGTACTTC. Translated: CASSQYSGTYLTQYF.

This chain connects TRBV18 to TRBJ1-3; D possibly corresponds to TRBD1 (6 bases). CDR1 KGHSH and CDR2 LQKENI come from the germline V gene. The V end was cut by 2 bases, the J end by 0 bases, with 8 bases between. The CDR3 has 15 residues. The CDR3 DNA sequence: TGTGCCAGCTCACCATACAGGGACTCTGGAAACACCATATATTTT. This sequence encodes CASSPYRDSGNTIYF.

V gene TRBV5-8 combines with J gene TRBJ1-5, with 7 bases that match TRBD1. The CDR3 is 18 amino acids. Germline V lookup: CDR1 SGHTS, CDR2 YDEGEE. The junction had 13 bases not matched to a gene; V was cut back by 4 bases and J by 0 bases. The CDR3 protein is CASSLPGTDLYSNQPQHF. The CDR3, as DNA: TGTGCCAGCAGCCTCCCCGGGACAGATCTTTATAGCAATCAGCCCCAGCATTTT.

The rearrangement joins TRBV7-8 to TRBJ1-5; 7 nucleotides match TRBD1. With V trimmed by 5 bases and J by 2 bases, 18 bases remained unmatched. Germline CDR1 reads SGHVS; CDR2 reads FQNEAQ. The CDR3 is 19 residues long. CDR3: CASSKIAHTGELGNQPQHF. The CDR3, as DNA: TGTGCCAGCAGCAAAATAGCCCATACAGGGGAATTGGGCAATCAGCCCCAGCATTTT.

The chain is built from TRBV28 and TRBJ2-7, with D unresolved. CDR1 is MDHEN, CDR2 SYDVKM, per germline. The CDR3 covers 11 residues. V lost 3 bases to trimming and J lost 3 bases, with 3 bases between them. This CDR3 is CASSFYYEQYF. As DNA, the CDR3 is TGTGCCAGCAGTTTCTACTACGAGCAGTACTTC. Complete variable domain (other parts from reference TRBV28 and TRBJ2-7): DVKVTQSSRYLVKRTGEKVFLECVQDMDHENMFWYRQDPGLGLRLIYFSYDVKMKEKGDIPEGYSVSREKKERFSLILESASTNQTSMYLCASSFYYEQYFGPGTRLTVT.

The CDR3 is CARSVDRYYGYTF. In DNA, the CDR3 is TGTGCCAGAAGCGTAGACAGGTACTATGGCTACACCTTC. The chain uses TRBV5-3 and TRBJ1-2; D possibly corresponds to TRBD1 (6 bases). TRBV5-3 is an ORF, and what it does is uncertain. Deletions cut 4 bases from V and 3 bases from J, with 10 bases between. This CDR3 has 13 amino acids.

The V gene is TRBV12-3 or TRBV12-4, the J gene TRBJ2-5; no firm D call. The CDR3 loop spans 12 amino acids. Trimming stripped 6 bases from V and 3 bases from J, with 8 bases between. Here the CDR3 reads CASRQKKETQYF. The DNA of the CDR3 is TGTGCCAGCAGGCAGAAGAAAGAGACCCAGTACTTC.

This clone was recorded only once. This chain joins TRBV28 and TRBJ1-1, with TRBD1 identical over 9 bases. Germline assignment: CDR1 MDHEN and CDR2 SYDVKM. This CDR3 is 16 amino acids long. Trimming cost V 5 bases and J 0 bases; bases outside gene matches: 7. CDR3 residues: CASSKNRGPVNTEAFF. The CDR3 DNA reads TGTGCCAGCAGTAAGAACAGGGGGCCGGTGAACACTGAAGCTTTCTTT.

Here the CDR3 reads CASSELVGLGNNEQFF. The CDR3 DNA is TGCGCCAGCAGTGAATTAGTGGGACTAGGAAACAATGAGCAGTTCTTC. The V and J genes are TRBV10-1 and TRBJ2-1, with 8 bases lining up with TRBD2. Looked up from germline, CDR1 is WNHNN and CDR2 is SYGVQD (reference sequence). The CDR3 consists of 16 residues. Losses at the gene ends were 3 bases for V and 5 bases for J; bases not matched to a gene: 9.

The chain combines TRBV28 with TRBJ2-5; TRBD1 matches at 7 bases. Germline CDR1 MDHEN, CDR2 SYDVKM. J lost 2 bases, V lost 2 bases, and 5 bases had no gene match. The CDR3 sequence is 15 residues long. The CDR3 DNA follows: TGTGCCAGCAGTTTACGACAGGGCAGTCAAGAGACCCAGTACTTC. It yields the protein CASSLRQGSQETQYF.

This rearrangement joins TRBV4-2 to TRBJ2-7; D possibly corresponds to TRBD2 (6 bases). The CDR3 consists of 13 residues. Per germline, CDR1 LGHNA and CDR2 YNFKEQ. The germline V and J ends were trimmed by 11 bases and 2 bases, with 16 bases remaining between them. The CDR3 bases are TGTGCCGTCGGGAGCGCCAACACCTACGAGCAGTACTTC. Translating it yields CAVGSANTYEQYF.

This clone is labeled medium-sized. V gene TRBV28 combines with J gene TRBJ2-5; 7 nucleotides line up with TRBD2. The CDR3 has 14 residues. V shed 6 bases and J 4 bases; nucleotides not matched to a gene: 8. Germline V gene sequence: CDR1 MDHEN, CDR2 SYDVKM. In DNA form, the CDR3 reads TGTGCCAGCAGCCGAGGGACTACGGGAGAGACCCAGTACTTC. It translates to CASSRGTTGETQYF.

There are a few counts of this clone. The chain is built from TRBV27 and TRBJ2-4; 7 nucleotides match TRBD1. This CDR3 comprises 15 residues. V gave up 6 bases and J gave up 1 base; unmatched junction bases: 6. Germline V gene lookup returns CDR1 MNHEY and CDR2 SMNVEV (reference sequence). The CDR3 loop reads CASRSRGTAKNIQYF. The CDR3 DNA is TGTGCCAGCAGGTCCAGGGGGACGGCCAAAAACATTCAGTACTTC.

The sample holds one count of this clone. The CDR3 region has the DNA TGTGCCAGCTCCACGGTGGACAGGTTCAATGGCTACACCTTC. Translating it yields CASSTVDRFNGYTF. The gene calls are TRBV18 and TRBJ1-2, with 7 positions matching TRBD1. The CDR3 runs 14 residues. Germline trimming cut 6 bases from V and 6 bases from J; bases unmatched to any gene: 10. From germline, CDR1 is KGHSH and CDR2 LQKENI. The complete variable domain, with remaining parts taken from reference TRBV18 and TRBJ1-2, reads NAGVMQNPRHLVRRRGQEARLRCSPMKGHSHVYWYRQLPEEGLKFMVYLQKENIIDESGMPKERFSAEFPKEGPSILRIQQVVRGDSAAYFCASSTVDRFNGYTFGSGTRLTVV.

This clone was observed a few times. The V and J genes are TRBV9 and TRBJ2-2, with 9 bases matching TRBD1. V was clipped by 4 bases and J by 7 bases; unmatched bases: 8. CDR3 length equals 15 residues. The germline V gene encodes CDR1 SGDLS and CDR2 YYNGEE. The CDR3 here is CASSSRDRAVGELFF. The CDR3 DNA reads as TGTGCCAGCAGCAGCCGGGACAGGGCCGTCGGGGAGCTGTTTTTT.

The rearrangement uses TRBV30 and TRBJ1-3; D remains unclear. There are 13 residues in the CDR3. The V gene's germline CDR1 is GTSNPN and CDR2 SVGIG (reference sequence). V lost 4 bases and J 0 bases, leaving 7 bases between the germline ends. The CDR3 DNA reads as TGTGCCTGGAATACGGGCTCTGGAAACACCATATATTTT. Its protein product is CAWNTGSGNTIYF.

The J gene is TRBJ1-1, the V gene TRBV11-2, with 10 bases fitting TRBD1. Germline CDR1 reads SGHAT; CDR2 reads FQNNGV. The CDR3 extends over 16 amino acids. V dropped 4 bases and J dropped 4; count of bases not matched to a gene: 9. CDR3 region: CASSWPGQGWATEAFF. As DNA, the CDR3 is TGTGCCAGCAGCTGGCCGGGACAGGGGTGGGCCACTGAAGCTTTCTTT.

Note on this clone: The same CDR3 also results from other DNA sequences found in this sample. The chain has TRBV5-1 and TRBJ2-3; tentative D call: TRBD1 (6 bases). Germline V CDR1 and CDR2: SGHRS, YFSETQ. This CDR3 is built from 15 residues. Trimming took 0 bases from V and 6 from J, leaving 14 bases between them. CDR3: CASSLARGRGDTQYF. CDR3 in DNA: TGCGCCAGCAGCTTGGCCAGGGGAAGAGGGGATACGCAGTATTTT.

The chain recombines TRBV5-6 with TRBJ2-3; D perhaps matches TRBD2 (7 bases). The germline CDR1 and CDR2 sequences are SGHDT and YYEEEE. The germline V and J ends were trimmed by 3 bases and 2 bases, with 13 bases remaining between them. This CDR3 region has 15 residues. Here the CDR3 reads CASSWEGGHTDTQYF. The CDR3 DNA follows: TGTGCCAGCAGCTGGGAGGGGGGCCACACAGATACGCAGTATTTT.

The rearrangement joins TRBV28 to TRBJ1-5; the D gene is possibly TRBD1 (5 bases). CDR1 and CDR2 from the germline V gene are MDHEN and SYDVKM. The V end lost 9 bases, the J end lost 3 bases, and 12 bases lay between the germline ends. The CDR3 has 13 residues. The CDR3 loop reads CASTDSLNQPQHF. The CDR3 bases are TGTGCCAGTACAGACAGCCTCAATCAGCCCCAGCATTTT.

This sequence joins TRBV7-2 and TRBJ2-1, with D possibly matching TRBD1 (6 bases). Germline CDR1 is SGHTA and CDR2 is FQGNSA. The CDR3 is 15 residues long. Trimming stripped 5 bases from V and 0 bases from J, with 11 bases between. CDR3 protein: CASSQDSSSYNEQFF. CDR3 nucleotide sequence: TGTGCCAGCAGCCAGGACAGTAGCTCCTACAATGAGCAGTTCTTC.

The chain carries TRBV27 and TRBJ2-7; D is perhaps TRBD1 (5 bases). The CDR3 sequence is 14 residues long. The V gene's germline CDR1 is MNHEY and CDR2 SMNVEV (reference sequence). The V end was cut by 2 bases, the J end by 6 bases, with 14 bases between. DNA of the CDR3: TGTGCCAGCAGTTTAGGGCAGGGCTCAGCCGAGCAGTACTTC. Protein: CASSLGQGSAEQYF.

The chain couples TRBV5-4 to TRBJ1-2; TRBD1 might be the D (5 bases). CDR3 size: 13 residues. Germline CDR1 SGHNT, CDR2 YYREEE (reference sequence). The ends were cut back, 0 bases at V and 6 bases at J, with 9 bases in the middle. The CDR3 sequence: CASSLAGGDGYTF. Written as DNA, the CDR3 is TGTGCCAGCAGCTTGGCGGGGGGTGATGGCTACACCTTC.

V gene TRBV9 combines with J gene TRBJ1-2; weak D call: TRBD1 (6 bases). The CDR3 covers 17 residues. In germline, CDR1 is SGDLS, CDR2 YYNGEE. Trimming stripped 4 bases from V and 3 bases from J, with 22 bases between. The CDR3 DNA is TGTGCCAGCAGCCCAAAAAGCGAACAGGGTCCCTACTATGGCTACACCTTC. This sequence encodes CASSPKSEQGPYYGYTF.

The rearrangement joins TRBV4-3 to TRBJ1-3, with D perhaps matching TRBD1 (5 bases). The CDR3 loop spans 15 amino acids. Per germline, CDR1 LGHNA and CDR2 YSLEER. Trimming stripped 6 bases from V and 4 bases from J, with 16 bases between. CDR3 DNA sequence: TGCGCCAGCAGTCGTACAAGGGGTACAGGAAACACCATATATTTT. It yields the protein CASSRTRGTGNTIYF.

This sequence joins TRBV2 and TRBJ2-7; 9 nucleotides line up with TRBD2. Germline lookup yields CDR1 SNHLY and CDR2 FYNNEI. The CDR3 length is 16 residues. With 10 bases clipped from V and 1 base from J, the junction kept 14 bases outside the gene matches. CDR3 in DNA: TGTGCCATCCATTACAACGGGACTAGCCATTCCTACGAGCAGTACTTC. Encoded protein: CAIHYNGTSHSYEQYF.

Written as DNA, the CDR3 is TGTGCCAGCTCACCATTCCCGTTCCAGGGGGCGGACACTGAAGCTTTCTTT. Translated: CASSPFPFQGADTEAFF. This chain links TRBV18 with TRBJ1-1; 8 bases line up with TRBD1. V lost 2 bases to trimming and J lost 3 bases; unmatched junction nucleotides: 11. This CDR3 spans 17 amino acids. CDR1 KGHSH and CDR2 LQKENI come from the germline V gene.

This clone was seen a single time. The chain recombines TRBV30 with TRBJ1-6; 8 nucleotides agree with TRBD1. Per the germline V gene, CDR1 is GTSNPN and CDR2 is SVGIG (reference sequence). Germline trimming cut 2 bases from V and 7 bases from J; bases unmatched to any gene: 1. The CDR3 is made up of 13 amino acids. The CDR3 sequence: CAWSTGGNSPLHF. For the CDR3, the DNA is TGTGCCTGGAGTACAGGGGGGAATTCACCCCTCCACTTT.